This T cell receptor beta chain was found in a study of T cell repertoires in cytomegalovirus infection. Across the whole study: Both recently identified HLA-C-restricted and well-studied HLA-B-restricted CMV epitopes were used in the study. Public TCR beta signatures indicated both CMV infection and matching HLA type. Study observations and caveats: Accumulated public TCR beta family frequency recognized individuals carrying CMV together with the relevant HLA. Ex vivo responses were dominated by HLA-C-restricted CMV-specific TCR beta clonotypes.

This clonotype has a count of ten or more. Its antigen is not identified. One entry per CDR3 protein, called by TCRdb with MiXCR from the reads. The sample contains about 770,000 distinct CDR3 sequences, about 28% of which appear only once. This sample comprised cultured CD8+ T cells from PBMCs, obtained from culture after CMV antigen stimulation. This clonotype was sampled from a human donor in good health (CMV status not recorded). Some clones in this sample may be carry-over from other donors' samples.

This CDR3 is CASSAYTGEVQPQHF. CDR3 nucleotide sequence: TGTGCCAGCAGCGCCTACACAGGGGAGGTGCAGCCCCAGCATTTT. The chain has TRBV7-9 and TRBJ1-5; 7 bases align to TRBD1. This CDR3 spans 15 amino acids. Losses at the gene ends were 5 bases for V and 7 bases for J; bases not matched to a gene: 11. Per the germline V gene, CDR1 is SEHNR and CDR2 is FQNEAQ (reference sequence).